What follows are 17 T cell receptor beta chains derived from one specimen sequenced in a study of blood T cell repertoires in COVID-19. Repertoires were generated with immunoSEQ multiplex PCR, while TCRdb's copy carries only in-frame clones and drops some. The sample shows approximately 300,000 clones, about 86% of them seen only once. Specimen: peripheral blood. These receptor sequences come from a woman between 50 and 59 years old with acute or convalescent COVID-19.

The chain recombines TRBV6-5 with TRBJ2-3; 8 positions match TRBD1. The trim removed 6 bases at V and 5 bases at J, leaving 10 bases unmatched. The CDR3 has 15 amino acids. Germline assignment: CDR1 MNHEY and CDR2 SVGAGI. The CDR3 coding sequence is TGTGCCAGCAGAAACCGGGACAGGATTCGAGATACGCAGTATTTT. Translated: CASRNRDRIRDTQYF.

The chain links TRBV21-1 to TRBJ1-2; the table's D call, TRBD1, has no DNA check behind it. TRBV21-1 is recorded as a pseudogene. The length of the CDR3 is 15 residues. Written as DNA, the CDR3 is TGTGCCAGCAGCAAAGAGGGCCAGGGCAGCTATGGCTACACCTTC. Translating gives CASSKEGQGSYGYTF.

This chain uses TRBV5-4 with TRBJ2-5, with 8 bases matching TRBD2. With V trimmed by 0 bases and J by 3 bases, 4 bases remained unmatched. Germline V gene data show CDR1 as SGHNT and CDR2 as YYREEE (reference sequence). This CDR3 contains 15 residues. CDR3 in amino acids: CASSLAAGGKETQYF. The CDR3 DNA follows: TGTGCCAGCAGCTTGGCGGCGGGGGGAAAAGAGACCCAGTACTTC. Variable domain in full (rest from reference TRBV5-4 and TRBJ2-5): ETGVTQSPTHLIKTRGQQVTLRCSSQSGHNTVSWYQQALGQGPQFIFQYYREEENGRGNFPPRFSGLQFPNYSSELNVNALELDDSALYLCASSLAAGGKETQYFGPGTRLLVL.

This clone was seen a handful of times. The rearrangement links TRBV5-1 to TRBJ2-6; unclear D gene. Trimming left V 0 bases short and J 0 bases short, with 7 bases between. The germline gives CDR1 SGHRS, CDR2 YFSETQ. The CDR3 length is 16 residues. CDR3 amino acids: CASSLEQSSGANVLTF. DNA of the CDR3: TGCGCCAGCAGCTTGGAACAGAGCTCTGGGGCCAACGTCCTGACTTTC.

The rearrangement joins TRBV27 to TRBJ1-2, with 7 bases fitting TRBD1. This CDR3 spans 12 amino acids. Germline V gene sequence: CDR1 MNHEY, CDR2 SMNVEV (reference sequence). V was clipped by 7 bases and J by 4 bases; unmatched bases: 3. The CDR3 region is CASKQGPYGYTF. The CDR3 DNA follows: TGTGCCAGCAAACAGGGGCCCTATGGCTACACCTTC.

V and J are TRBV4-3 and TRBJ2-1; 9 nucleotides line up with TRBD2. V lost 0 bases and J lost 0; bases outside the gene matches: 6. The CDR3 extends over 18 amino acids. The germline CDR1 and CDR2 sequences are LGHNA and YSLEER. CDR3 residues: CASSQDGLALSSYNEQFF. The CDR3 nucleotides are TGCGCCAGCAGCCAAGACGGACTAGCGCTGAGCTCCTACAATGAGCAGTTCTTC.

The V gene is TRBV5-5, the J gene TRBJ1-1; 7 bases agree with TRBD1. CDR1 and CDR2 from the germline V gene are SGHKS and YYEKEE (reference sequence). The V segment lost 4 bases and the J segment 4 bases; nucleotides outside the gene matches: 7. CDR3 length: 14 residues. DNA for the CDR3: TGTGCCAGCAGCAAGGGGGCGACGGGCACTGAAGCTTTCTTT. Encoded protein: CASSKGATGTEAFF.

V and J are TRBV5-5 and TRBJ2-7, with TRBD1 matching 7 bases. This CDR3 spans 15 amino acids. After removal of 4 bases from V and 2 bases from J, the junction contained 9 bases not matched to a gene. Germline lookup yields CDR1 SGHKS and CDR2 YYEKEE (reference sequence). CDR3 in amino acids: CASSVQGTYPYEQYV. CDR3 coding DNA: TGTGCCAGCAGCGTACAGGGGACCTACCCCTACGAGCAGTACGTC.

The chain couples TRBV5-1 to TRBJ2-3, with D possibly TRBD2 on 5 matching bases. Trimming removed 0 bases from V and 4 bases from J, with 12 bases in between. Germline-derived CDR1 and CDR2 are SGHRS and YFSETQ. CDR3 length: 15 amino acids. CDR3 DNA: TGCGCCAGCAGCTTGGGCCGATTCGGGGCAGATACGCAGTATTTT. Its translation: CASSLGRFGADTQYF.

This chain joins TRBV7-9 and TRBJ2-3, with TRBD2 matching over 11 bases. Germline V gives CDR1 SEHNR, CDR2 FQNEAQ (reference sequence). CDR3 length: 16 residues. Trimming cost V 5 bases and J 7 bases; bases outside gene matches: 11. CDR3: CASSRLAGLAIHTQYF. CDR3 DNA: TGTGCCAGCAGCCGACTAGCGGGGCTAGCGATCCATACGCAGTATTTT.

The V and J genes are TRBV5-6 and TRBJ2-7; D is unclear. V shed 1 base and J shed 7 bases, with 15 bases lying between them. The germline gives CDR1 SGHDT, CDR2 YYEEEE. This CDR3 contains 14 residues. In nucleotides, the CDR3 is TGTGCCAGCAGCTTGTCGCTGGAGCCGTGGGAGCAGTACGTC. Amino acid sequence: CASSLSLEPWEQYV.

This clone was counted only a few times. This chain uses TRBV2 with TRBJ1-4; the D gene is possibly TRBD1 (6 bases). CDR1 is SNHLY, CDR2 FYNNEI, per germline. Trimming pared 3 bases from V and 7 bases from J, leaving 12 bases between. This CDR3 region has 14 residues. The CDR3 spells CASSEGTLGEKLFF. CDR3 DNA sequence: TGTGCCAGCAGTGAGGGGACACTCGGTGAAAAACTGTTTTTT. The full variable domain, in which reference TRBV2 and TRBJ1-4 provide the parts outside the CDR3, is EPEVTQTPSHQVTQMGQEVILRCVPISNHLYFYWYRQILGQKVEFLVSFYNNEISEKSEIFDDQFSVERPDGSNFTLKIRSTKLEDSAMYFCASSEGTLGEKLFFGSGTQLSVL.

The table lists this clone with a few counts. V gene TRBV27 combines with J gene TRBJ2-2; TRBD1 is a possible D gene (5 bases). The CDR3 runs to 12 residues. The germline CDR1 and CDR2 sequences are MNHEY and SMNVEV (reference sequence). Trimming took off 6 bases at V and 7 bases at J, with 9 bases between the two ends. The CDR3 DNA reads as TGTGCCAGCAGCAGGACATTCGGGGAGCTGTTTTTT. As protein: CASSRTFGELFF.

CDR3 in DNA: TGTGCCAGCTCACCACCGCAGCGGATGAAGGAGACCCAGTACTTC. Protein sequence: CASSPPQRMKETQYF. This chain uses TRBV18 with TRBJ2-5; TRBD2 is a possible D gene (5 bases). The CDR3 consists of 15 residues. Trimming took 0 bases from V and 5 from J, leaving 13 bases between them. Per the germline V gene, CDR1 is KGHSH and CDR2 is LQKENI.

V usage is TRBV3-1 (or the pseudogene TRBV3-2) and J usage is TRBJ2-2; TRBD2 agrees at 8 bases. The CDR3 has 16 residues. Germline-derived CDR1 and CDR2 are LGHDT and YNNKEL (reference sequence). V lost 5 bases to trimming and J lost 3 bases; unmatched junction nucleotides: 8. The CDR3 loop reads CASSSTGGGYTGELFF. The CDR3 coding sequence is TGTGCCAGCAGCTCCACCGGGGGGGGTTACACCGGGGAGCTGTTTTTT.

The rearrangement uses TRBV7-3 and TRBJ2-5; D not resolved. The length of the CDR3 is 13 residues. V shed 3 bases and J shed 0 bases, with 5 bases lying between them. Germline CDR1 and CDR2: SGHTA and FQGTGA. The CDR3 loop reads CASSFTDQETQYF. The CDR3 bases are TGTGCCAGCAGCTTTACAGACCAAGAGACCCAGTACTTC.

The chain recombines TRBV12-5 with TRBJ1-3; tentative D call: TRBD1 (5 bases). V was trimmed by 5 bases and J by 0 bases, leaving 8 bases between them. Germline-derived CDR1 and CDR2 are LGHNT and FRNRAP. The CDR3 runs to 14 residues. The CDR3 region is CASGATGSGNTIYF. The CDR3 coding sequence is TGTGCTAGTGGTGCAACAGGCTCTGGAAACACCATATATTTT.